Presented here are 26 T cell receptor beta chains from one specimen sequenced in a study of blood T cells in healthy people across ages. Then a second PCR, running about 7 to 11 cycles, was carried out with a sample-barcoded 5' primer and a J-beta primer mix. TCRdb ran MiXCR on the 5' RACE reads and lists one entry per CDR3 protein. The sample shows about 1.6 million distinct CDR3 sequences, about 31% of them seen only once. Sample: blood. These receptors originate from a woman aged 25 to 39 in good health.

This chain joins TRBV6-1 and TRBJ2-3; 7 bases align to TRBD2. The CDR3 has 16 amino acids. Per the germline V gene, CDR1 is MNHNS and CDR2 is SASEGT. Trimming took 0 bases from V and 2 from J; bases not matched to a gene: 5. The CDR3 spells CASSEAGLRVTDTQYF. CDR3 DNA: TGTGCCAGCAGTGAAGCGGGACTACGAGTCACAGATACGCAGTATTTT.

Notes on this clonotype: The CDR3 ends on some other residue instead of the conserved phenylalanine or tryptophan, so this is likely a read error. The chain recombines TRBV7-1 with TRBJ2-1; D is perhaps TRBD2 (7 bases). TRBV7-1 is an ORF; its function is uncertain. The CDR3 covers 12 residues. V dropped 6 bases and J dropped 8 bases, with 11 bases sitting between them. The CDR3 DNA reads as TGTGCCAGCAGAAAGGGGGGGTATGAGCAGTTCCTC. Its translation is CASRKGGYEQFL.

This chain links TRBV9 with TRBJ1-2, with D perhaps TRBD1 (5 bases). Trimming left V 4 bases short and J 4 bases short, with 20 bases between. There are 16 residues in the CDR3. Germline loops: CDR1 SGDLS, CDR2 YYNGEE. In DNA, the CDR3 is TGTGCCAGCAGCCCCCGGGGGGGGACGAATCTCTATGGCTACACCTTC. Encoded protein: CASSPRGGTNLYGYTF.

This chain connects TRBV3-1 to TRBJ2-2; possible D gene TRBD2, 5 bases. Germline loops: CDR1 LGHDT, CDR2 YNNKEL (reference sequence). This CDR3 contains 12 residues. The germline V and J ends were trimmed by 5 bases and 7 bases, with 8 bases remaining between them. DNA for the CDR3: TGTGCCAGCAGCGAACTAGGCGGGGAGCTGTTTTTT. It yields the protein CASSELGGELFF.

This clonotype was seen more than once but under ten times. The CDR3: CASSRKTSGGYEQYF. The CDR3 DNA reads TGCGCCAGCAGCCGCAAGACTAGCGGGGGCTACGAGCAGTACTTC. The gene calls are TRBV5-1 and TRBJ2-4, with 12 bases aligning to TRBD2. The DNA end is more similar to TRBJ2-7, so the J call may be wrong. CDR1 is SGHRS, CDR2 YFSETQ, per germline. The CDR3 runs to 15 residues.

This clonotype was detected ten times or more. The chain links TRBV5-5 to TRBJ2-5; 7 positions agree with TRBD1. J lost 3 bases, V lost 4 bases, and 6 bases had no gene match. Germline V CDR1 and CDR2: SGHKS, YYEKEE (reference sequence). CDR3 length: 14 amino acids. The CDR3 coding sequence is TGTGCCAGCAGCCACCGGACAGGAGAAGAGACCCAGTACTTC. Amino acid sequence: CASSHRTGEETQYF.

This clonotype showed up just a few times. This chain joins TRBV27 and TRBJ2-3; 9 bases are a match to TRBD1. There are 15 residues in the CDR3. V gave up 2 bases and J gave up 5 bases; unmatched junction bases: 5. Germline loops: CDR1 MNHEY, CDR2 SMNVEV (reference sequence). The CDR3: CASSLGDRDQDTQYF. DNA of the CDR3: TGTGCCAGCAGTTTAGGGGACAGGGATCAAGATACGCAGTATTTT.

This clonotype occurred once. The V and J genes are TRBV5-5 and TRBJ2-6; D gene unclear. Germline values: CDR1 SGHKS, CDR2 YYEKEE (reference sequence). The CDR3 sequence is 16 residues long. V was shortened by 0 bases and J by 0 bases, with 7 bases between the two germline ends. CDR3 loop: CASSLVIYSGANVLTF. The CDR3 DNA reads TGTGCCAGCAGCTTGGTCATATACTCTGGGGCCAACGTCCTGACTTTC.

This clonotype was observed many times. V is TRBV29-1 and J is TRBJ1-2, with TRBD1 matching 9 bases. Trimming took 5 bases from V and 3 from J; bases not matched to a gene: 10. Germline CDR1 reads SQVTM; CDR2 reads ANQGSEA. CDR3 length: 15 residues. The DNA for the CDR3 is TGCAGCGTTCTGTCCCCCTGGACAGGGGACTATGGCTACACCTTC. Its translation is CSVLSPWTGDYGYTF.

Details on this clonotype: A junction boundary mismatches the germline segment, possibly from a read error. This chain connects TRBV4-1 to TRBJ1-5; tentatively, D is TRBD1 (5 bases). Germline values: CDR1 MGHRA, CDR2 YSYEKL. This CDR3 is built from 15 residues. The CDR3 DNA reads as TGCGCCGGCAGCCAAGATGGGGGGAGCAATCAGCCCCAGCATTTT. This sequence encodes CAGSQDGGSNQPQHF.

The table lists this clonotype with a count of one. This sequence joins TRBV20-1 and TRBJ2-3; TRBD1 aligns across 7 bases. Trimming at V came to 6 bases and at J to 1 base, leaving 10 bases not matched to a gene. CDR1 is DFQATT and CDR2 is SNEGSKA in the germline V gene (reference sequence). The CDR3 contains 15 residues. CDR3 protein: CSATHRGRGTDTQYF. Written as DNA, the CDR3 is TGCAGTGCGACCCATAGGGGGCGGGGCACAGATACGCAGTATTTT.

This clonotype came up once. J is TRBJ1-5 and V is TRBV20-1; TRBD1 aligns across 7 bases. This CDR3 is built from 15 residues. Germline CDR1 and CDR2: DFQATT and SNEGSKA (reference sequence). The ends lost 3 bases at V and 3 bases at J; junction bases unmatched: 8. The DNA for the CDR3 is TGCAGTGCTAGCGACAAGACAGGGATCAATCAGCCCCAGCATTTT. Its protein is CSASDKTGINQPQHF.

The chain employs TRBV29-1 and TRBJ1-4; 8 bases are a match to TRBD1. V lost 5 bases, J lost 2 bases, and 7 bases stayed unmatched. The CDR3 sequence is 15 residues long. Germline CDR1 and CDR2: SQVTM and ANQGSEA. This chain's CDR3 is CSVIPTGGTNEKLFF. CDR3 in DNA: TGCAGCGTTATCCCTACAGGGGGGACTAATGAAAAACTGTTTTTT.

About this clonotype: This could be a read error, since a much larger clone is one nucleotide away. This chain uses TRBV9 with TRBJ2-5, with D possibly matching TRBD1 (6 bases). V lost 5 bases to trimming and J lost 4 bases, with 15 bases between them. The CDR3 length is 14 residues. Germline V lookup: CDR1 SGDLS, CDR2 YYNGEE. As DNA, the CDR3 is TGTGCCAGCAGTCACCGGGACAACCGAGAGACCCAGTACTTC. This gives the protein CASSHRDNRETQYF.

The chain recombines TRBV10-1 with TRBJ2-1, with 9 bases that match TRBD1. The J call may be in error: the DNA end matches TRBJ2-7 better. This CDR3 is 15 amino acids long. Germline CDR1 is WNHNN and CDR2 is SYGVQD (reference sequence). The CDR3 bases are TGCGCCAGCAGTGCCGGGACAGGGAACAACAATGAGCAGTACTTC. Residues: CASSAGTGNNNEQYF.

This chain links TRBV29-1 with TRBJ2-3, with D possibly TRBD1 on 6 matching bases. The CDR3 runs 18 residues. The germline V and J ends were trimmed by 4 bases and 3 bases, with 26 bases remaining between them. CDR1 is SQVTM and CDR2 is ANQGSEA in the germline V gene. CDR3 sequence reads: CSVADRLAPGATTDTQYF. In DNA form, the CDR3 reads TGCAGCGTTGCCGACAGGCTCGCGCCCGGAGCCACAACAGATACGCAGTATTTT.

The chain has TRBV5-5 and TRBJ1-2, with TRBD1 as a possible D gene (5 bases). Germline V gene data show CDR1 as SGHKS and CDR2 as YYEKEE (reference sequence). There are 16 residues in the CDR3. V lost 0 bases to trimming and J lost 2 bases, with 14 bases between them. In DNA form, the CDR3 reads TGTGCCAGCAGCTTGGGATCAGGGTTGGAGAACTATGGCTACACCTTC. Its translation: CASSLGSGLENYGYTF.

There are many counts of this clonotype. The chain is built from TRBV20-1 and TRBJ1-2, with TRBD1 matching 9 bases. The germline V gene encodes CDR1 DFQATT and CDR2 SNEGSKA (reference sequence). V was pared by 1 base and J by 6 bases, with 12 bases of the junction left unmatched. The CDR3 sequence is 16 residues long. CDR3 amino acids: CSARGLDRGSADGYTF. The CDR3 nucleotides read TGCAGTGCTAGAGGGCTAGACAGGGGGAGCGCCGATGGCTACACCTTC.

V is TRBV2 and J is TRBJ2-1; D not resolved. The V gene's germline CDR1 is SNHLY and CDR2 FYNNEI. V lost 5 bases, J lost 7 bases, and 9 bases lay in between. CDR3 length: 12 residues. CDR3 in amino acids: CASSYTKNEQFF. CDR3 nucleotides: TGTGCCAGCAGTTACACTAAGAATGAGCAGTTCTTC.

The V and J genes are TRBV13 and TRBJ2-2; a possible D gene is TRBD1 (6 bases). The CDR3 is made up of 16 amino acids. CDR1 and CDR2 from the germline V gene are PRHDT and FYEKMQ (reference sequence). Between the trimmed V and J ends, which lost 5 bases and 4 bases, there was a span of 17 bases. The CDR3 region is CASSPTGYGSTGELFF. In DNA, the CDR3 is TGTGCCAGCAGCCCAACAGGGTATGGTTCCACCGGGGAGCTGTTTTTT.

This sequence joins TRBV5-1 and TRBJ2-1; 8 bases match TRBD2. V lost 7 bases and J lost 6; bases outside the gene matches: 12. The CDR3 has 15 amino acids. Germline V gene sequence: CDR1 SGHRS, CDR2 YFSETQ. The CDR3 nucleotides are TGCGCCAGCGATAGAGGCAGCGGGAGAGGCAATGAGCAGTTCTTC. This sequence encodes CASDRGSGRGNEQFF.

V and J are TRBV20-1 and TRBJ2-1, with 8 positions matching TRBD1. Germline V gene data show CDR1 as DFQATT and CDR2 as SNEGSKA (reference sequence). This CDR3 has 14 amino acids. In DNA, the CDR3 is TGCAATGCCTACAGGGGGTTGTTTGGAAATGAGCAGTTCTTC. It encodes CNAYRGLFGNEQFF.

The rearrangement joins TRBV30 to TRBJ2-7, with 10 bases lining up with TRBD2. The V segment lost 2 bases and the J segment 5 bases; nucleotides outside the gene matches: 6. Germline loops: CDR1 GTSNPN, CDR2 SVGIG (reference sequence). The CDR3 covers 14 residues. CDR3 protein: CAWSTSGTSDEQYF. The DNA for the CDR3 is TGTGCCTGGAGTACTAGCGGGACCTCGGACGAGCAGTACTTC.

This clonotype was seen more than once but under ten times. The V call is TRBV6-2 or TRBV6-3, the J call TRBJ2-5; no reliable D call. The length of the CDR3 is 14 residues. Trimming stripped 6 bases from V and 1 base from J, with 12 bases between. From germline, CDR1 is MNHEY and CDR2 SVGEGT. This CDR3 is CASSHLVSQETQYF. The DNA for the CDR3 is TGTGCCAGCAGCCACTTAGTCAGCCAAGAGACCCAGTACTTC.

Turning to this clonotype: A clone one base away is much larger, so this may be a read error. The chain joins TRBV4-1 to TRBJ2-1; D remains ambiguous. The CDR3 runs 12 residues. Germline loops: CDR1 MGHRA, CDR2 YSYEKL. The CDR3 DNA sequence: TGCGCCAGCGGCCAGCTAGACGATGAGCAGTTCTTC. Its protein is CASGQLDDEQFF.

This clonotype was picked up many times. The CDR3 DNA reads TGCAGCGTTGATAGGGGGCAAGATGGCTACACCTTC. Amino acid sequence: CSVDRGQDGYTF. The V and J genes are TRBV29-1 and TRBJ1-2; 7 bases line up with TRBD1. The CDR3 has 12 amino acids. The V gene end was trimmed by 3 bases and the J gene end by 6 bases; junction bases not matched to a gene: 4. CDR1 and CDR2 (germline): SQVTM, ANQGSEA.